A selection of T cell receptor beta chains follows, all from one sample in a study of T-cell memory formation after mild COVID-19. TCRdb reprocessed the 5' RACE reads with MiXCR, giving one entry per CDR3 protein. The table records about 110,000 distinct CDR3 sequences, around 17% of them present only once. The source material was PBMCs or a T cell subset sorted from them (not recorded which). The receptors originated from a man younger than 35 who had mild COVID-19 (a few samples of this study predate the infection). Cell type and time point are not known. CDR3s include the opening cysteine and the closing phenylalanine or tryptophan. Each record gives: V gene, J gene, CDR3 protein.

TRBV12-3/TRBV12-4	TRBJ2-3	CASSARSGPDTQYF
TRBV27	TRBJ1-2	CASKRGLVGVGGYTF
TRBV5-1	TRBJ2-2	CASSPLTGVNTGELFF
TRBV5-1	TRBJ2-3	CASSADTRSTDTQYF
TRBV5-1	TRBJ2-3	CASSLEGTSTDTQYF
TRBV10-3	TRBJ2-1	CAISDLAGDGNEQFF
TRBV4-2	TRBJ2-2	CASSQVVGTGPTGELFF
TRBV7-7	TRBJ2-5	CASSLEGRGETQYF
TRBV7-6	TRBJ2-1	CASSLAMGTEQFF
TRBV5-1	TRBJ1-4	CASSPGQGSEKLFF
TRBV5-1	TRBJ1-1	CASSLGSDTEAFF
TRBV27	TRBJ2-7	CASSSPGQSASYEQYF
TRBV5-1	TRBJ2-4	CASSSGTAKNIQYF
TRBV2	TRBJ2-3	CASSYPGDTQYF
TRBV10-3	TRBJ2-3	CAIRTSPDTQYF
TRBV20-1	TRBJ2-5	CSAPGTPQETQYF
TRBV5-1	TRBJ1-2	CASRFAYRTRYGYTF
TRBV7-2	TRBJ2-4	CASSWDRVSNIQYF
TRBV13	TRBJ1-1	CASSSEGGPDTEAFF
TRBV7-2	TRBJ2-1	CASSSNSYNEQFF
TRBV7-2	TRBJ2-3	CASSLATTDTQYF
TRBV7-2	TRBJ1-1	CASSSDGAFF
TRBV9	TRBJ2-5	CASSDRHSFQETQYF
TRBV5-1	TRBJ2-5	CASSSGSLQETQYF
TRBV5-6	TRBJ2-7	CASSPQGQGEYEQYF
TRBV4-2	TRBJ2-5	CASSQGTGVETQYF